The T cell receptor beta chain described here comes from a study of T-cell reconstitution after alpha-beta-depleted transplantation in children. Regarding the study as a whole: The authors attributed T-cell counts and diversity one year after transplant mostly to newly produced T cells. As was reported, about two months after transplant, alpha-beta T cells came from several hundred expanded graft clones.

This clonotype was seen a handful of times. As yet, its antigen is unknown. This sample's TCRbeta library carried unique molecular identifier barcodes. TCRdb processed the PCR reads anew with MiXCR; each CDR3 protein has one entry. The sample shows around 450,000 distinct CDR3 sequences, over 40% of them seen only once. The CDR3 consists of 17 residues. V dropped 5 bases and J dropped 3 bases, with 21 bases sitting between them. Germline V gene lookup returns CDR1 ENHRY and CDR2 SYGVKD. The sequenced sample was PBMCs, obtained before TCRalphabeta/CD19-depleted stem cell transplant. The sequence was obtained from a girl aged 2 to 10 with aplastic anemia, due to receive a stem cell transplant. The chain recombines TRBV10-3 with TRBJ2-3; tentatively, D is TRBD1 (8 bases). The CDR3 region is CAISQGGTGLGTDTQYF. CDR3 coding DNA: TGTGCCATCAGTCAGGGAGGGACAGGTCTTGGGACAGATACGCAGTATTTT.